The clone carrying this T cell receptor beta chain was counted a few times. As yet, its antigen is unknown. PCR used 60 Vbeta primers and 13 Jbeta primers. The data were produced by immunoSEQ multiplex PCR, yet TCRdb's version contains in-frame clones alone and is incomplete. The sample consists of about 78,000 clones, 72% of them appearing once. This sample was taken from a study of cytomegalovirus exposure and HLA in healthy donors. Study context: Roughly 86 million unique TCRs from HLA-typed donors made up an early data release. The study's findings and limits: There were 150 or so TCR beta chains listed as cytomegalovirus-associated. A later analysis showed TCR association rates differing by HLA locus, peaking at DRB1 and lowest at HLA-C.

The CDR3 sequence is 14 residues long. Trimming pared 4 bases from V and 2 bases from J, leaving 12 bases between. CDR1 and CDR2 from the germline V gene are SGHRS and YFSETQ. The chain has TRBV5-1 and TRBJ1-1, with D possibly TRBD1 on 6 matching bases. Material: PBMCs. The receptor's source is a woman between 40 and 50 years old in good health and CMV-seropositive. This chain's CDR3 is CASSPRDTNTEAFF. CDR3 in DNA: TGCGCCAGCAGCCCCCGGGACACCAACACTGAAGCTTTCTTT.